Listed below are T cell receptor beta chains from one sample, sequenced in a study of shared clonotypes between healthy human individuals. The protocol was immunoSEQ multiplex PCR, while the TCRdb copy is restricted to in-frame clones and leaves out a portion. The table lists approximately 330,000 clones, more than 60% of them singletons. The sequencing sample was made of memory CD4+ T cells sorted from blood. The receptor set was obtained from a man aged 25-40 years in good health. Each CDR3 is given with its conserved first and last residue.

V	CDR3
TRBV19	CASSIGGIGNQPQHF
TRBV5-6	CASTLSGSYNEQFF
TRBV5-1	CASSYQSSGANVLTF
TRBV20-1	CSAPSHNEQFF
TRBV10-2	CASSEYMVGYSPLHF
TRBV28	CASHGGDVLTF
TRBV27	CASSPLGGDGYTF
TRBV30	CAWSPILQTQYF
TRBV7-6	CASSPWTGKIQETQYF
TRBV6-6	CASRPGMNSGNTIYF
TRBV7-9	CASSFPRVLF
TRBV9	CASSVGGGQGLSGNTIYF
TRBV7-8	CASSLGDSVYEQYF
TRBV19	CASNHQPGQPQHF
TRBV15	CATSRDRIYGYTF
TRBV29-1	CSTDRGAVDTQYF
TRBV7-9	CASSLSGTSGYEQYF
TRBV5-4	CASSLPSGPMHEQFF
TRBV29-1	CSVEKGASTDTQYF
TRBV18	CASTGGNTGELFF
TRBV30	CAWSVWRGPRLGTEAFF
TRBV5-5	CASSNRGMDTGELFF
TRBV6-5	CASKTTPGFTQYF
TRBV29-1	CSVETGRNTEAFF
TRBV10-3	CAISETSGRANYEQYF
TRBV7-3	CASSLAGTGKSSYEQYF
TRBV27	CASSLRQGPEAFF
TRBV5-5	CASSRRGTASSGANVLTF
TRBV2	CASRKETYEQYF
TRBV27	CASSFNWGDQPQHF
TRBV27	CASSFKGPRAGPDTQYF
TRBV4-1	CASSRGVSREAFF
TRBV11-3	CASSLAGTSYNEQFF
TRBV11-3	CASSLERRADTQYF
TRBV27	CASSSGRRTGELFF
TRBV10-3	CAISERTSGIYEQFF
TRBV5-1	CASSNTAGFGLDEQFF
TRBV2	CASSDAGGDSPLHF
TRBV4-3	CASSHDRGKNIQYF
TRBV27	CASSLKRAGSTDTQYF
TRBV5-5	CASSLGQGIAKNIQYF
TRBV14	CASSHLGLNTEAFF
TRBV5-4	CASSLRSGANVLTF
TRBV6-1	CASSESFGTAYGYTF
TRBV7-6	CASSWPRTGELFF
TRBV27	CASSLYLGLENIQYF
TRBV5-1	CASSPKGSSYEQYF
TRBV10-2	CASREYTGANVLTF
TRBV6-1	CASTEQGRMAGELFF
TRBV5-1	CASSPSTGTYEQYF
TRBV5-1	CASSLGGHTGELFF
TRBV10-3	CATGWTGEETQYF
TRBV4-3	CASSQDQEGRDTIYF
TRBV11-1	CASSLLNTGANTGELFF
TRBV6-1	CASSTEGSDTEAFF
TRBV6-4	CASSDFPGWIQNDRVYEQYF